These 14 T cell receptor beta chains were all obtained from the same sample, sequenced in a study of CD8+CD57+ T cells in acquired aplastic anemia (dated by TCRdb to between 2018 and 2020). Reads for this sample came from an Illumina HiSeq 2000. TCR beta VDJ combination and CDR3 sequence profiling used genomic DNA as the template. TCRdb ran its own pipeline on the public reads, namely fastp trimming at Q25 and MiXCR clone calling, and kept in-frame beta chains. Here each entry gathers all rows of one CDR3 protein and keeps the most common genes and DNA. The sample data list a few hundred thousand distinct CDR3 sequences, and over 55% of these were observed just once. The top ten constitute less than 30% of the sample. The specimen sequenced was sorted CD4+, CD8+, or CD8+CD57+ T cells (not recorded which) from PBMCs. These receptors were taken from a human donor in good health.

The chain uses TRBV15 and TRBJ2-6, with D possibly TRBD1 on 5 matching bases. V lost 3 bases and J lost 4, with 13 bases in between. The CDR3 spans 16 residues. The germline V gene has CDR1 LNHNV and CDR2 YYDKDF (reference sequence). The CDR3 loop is CATSRDFRTGANVLTF. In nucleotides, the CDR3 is TGTGCCACCAGCAGGGATTTCCGGACAGGGGCCAACGTCCTGACTTTC.

The CDR3 DNA is TGTGCCAGCAGCCGACAGACCATGAACACTGAAGCTTTCTTT. It translates to CASSRQTMNTEAFF. The chain uses TRBV12-3 or TRBV12-4 and TRBJ1-1; possible D gene TRBD1, 5 bases. The V end lost 6 bases, the J end lost 0 bases, and 11 bases lay between the germline ends. The CDR3 sequence is 14 residues long.

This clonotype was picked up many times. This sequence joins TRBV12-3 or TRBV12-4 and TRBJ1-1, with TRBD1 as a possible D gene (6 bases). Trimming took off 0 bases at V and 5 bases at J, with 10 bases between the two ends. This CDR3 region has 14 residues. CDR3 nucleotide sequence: TGTGCCAGCAGTTTAGCGCAAGGGGGAACTGAAGCTTTCTTT. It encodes CASSLAQGGTEAFF.

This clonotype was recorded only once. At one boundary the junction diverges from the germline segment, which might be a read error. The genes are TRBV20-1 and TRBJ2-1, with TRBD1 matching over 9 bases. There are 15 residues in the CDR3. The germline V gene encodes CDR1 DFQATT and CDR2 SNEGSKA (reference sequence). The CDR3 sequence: CGAPGGGGQGNEQFF. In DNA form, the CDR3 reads TGCGGTGCCCCTGGGGGGGGGGGACAGGGTAATGAGCAGTTCTTC.

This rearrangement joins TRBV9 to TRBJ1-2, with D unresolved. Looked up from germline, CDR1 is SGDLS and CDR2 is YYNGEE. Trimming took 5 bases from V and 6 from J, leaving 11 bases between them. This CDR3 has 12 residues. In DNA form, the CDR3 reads TGTGCCAGCAGAAGAATATCGGATGGCTACACCTTC. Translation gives CASRRISDGYTF.

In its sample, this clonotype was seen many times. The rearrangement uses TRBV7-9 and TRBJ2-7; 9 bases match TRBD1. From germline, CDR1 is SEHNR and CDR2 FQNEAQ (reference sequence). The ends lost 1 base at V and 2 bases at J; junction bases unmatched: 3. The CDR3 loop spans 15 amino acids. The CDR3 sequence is CASSLDRDRAYEQYF. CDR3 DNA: TGTGCCAGCAGCTTAGATCGGGACAGGGCCTACGAGCAGTACTTC.

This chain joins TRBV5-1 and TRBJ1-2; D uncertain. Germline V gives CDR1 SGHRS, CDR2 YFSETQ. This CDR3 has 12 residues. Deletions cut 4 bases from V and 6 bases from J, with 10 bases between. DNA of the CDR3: TGCGCCAGCAGCCCGGACGGAGATGGCTACACCTTC. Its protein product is CASSPDGDGYTF. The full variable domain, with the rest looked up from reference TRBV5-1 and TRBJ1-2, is KAGVTQTPRYLIKTRGQQVTLSCSPISGHRSVSWYQQTPGQGLQFLFEYFSETQRNKGNFPGRFSGRQFSNSRSEMNVSTLELGDSALYLCASSPDGDGYTFGSGTRLTVV.

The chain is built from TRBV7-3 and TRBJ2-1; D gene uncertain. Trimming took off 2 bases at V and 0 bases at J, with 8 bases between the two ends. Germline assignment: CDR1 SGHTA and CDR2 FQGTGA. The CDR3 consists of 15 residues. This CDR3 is CASSLGPSSYNEQFF. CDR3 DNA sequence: TGTGCCAGCAGCTTAGGGCCGAGCTCCTACAATGAGCAGTTCTTC.

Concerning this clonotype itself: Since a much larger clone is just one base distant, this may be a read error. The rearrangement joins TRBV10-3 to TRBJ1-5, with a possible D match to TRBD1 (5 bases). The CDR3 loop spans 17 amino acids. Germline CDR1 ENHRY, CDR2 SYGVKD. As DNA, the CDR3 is TGTGCCAGCAGTGACAAAGGGGCAGCGAGGGGCAATCAGCCCCAGCATTTT. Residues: CASSDKGAARGNQPQHF.

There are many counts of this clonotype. This CDR3 reads CSGGPHSYNEQFF. CDR3 sequence (DNA): TGCAGTGGGGGACCCCACTCGTACAATGAGCAGTTCTTC. V gene TRBV20-1 combines with J gene TRBJ2-1, with D tentatively TRBD1 or TRBD2 (5 bases each). Germline lookup yields CDR1 DFQATT and CDR2 SNEGSKA (reference sequence). V was clipped by 7 bases and J by 4 bases, with 14 bases between them. CDR3 length equals 13 residues.

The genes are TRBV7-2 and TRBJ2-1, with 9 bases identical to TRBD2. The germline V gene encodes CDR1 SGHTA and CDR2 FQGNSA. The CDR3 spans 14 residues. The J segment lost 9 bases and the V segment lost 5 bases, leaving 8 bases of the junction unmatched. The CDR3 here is CASSPGGRGSEQFF. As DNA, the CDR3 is TGTGCCAGCAGCCCAGGCGGGAGGGGCAGTGAGCAGTTCTTC. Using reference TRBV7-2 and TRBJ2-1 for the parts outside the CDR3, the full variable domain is GAGVSQSPSNKVTEKGKDVELRCDPISGHTALYWYRQSLGQGLEFLIYFQGNSAPDKSGLPSDRFSAERTGGSVSTLTIQRTQQEDSAVYLCASSPGGRGSEQFFGPGTRLTVL.

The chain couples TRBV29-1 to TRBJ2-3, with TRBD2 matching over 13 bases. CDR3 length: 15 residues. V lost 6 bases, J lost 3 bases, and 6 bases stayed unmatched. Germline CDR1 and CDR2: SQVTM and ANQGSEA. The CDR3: CSVVLAGGATDTQYF. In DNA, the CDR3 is TGCAGCGTCGTACTAGCGGGAGGGGCGACAGATACGCAGTATTTT.

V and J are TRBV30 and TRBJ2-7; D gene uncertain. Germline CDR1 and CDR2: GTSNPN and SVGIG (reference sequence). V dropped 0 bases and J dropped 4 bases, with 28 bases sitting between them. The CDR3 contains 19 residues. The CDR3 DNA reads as TGTGCCTGGAGTGTAAATGACCCGAGAGTCAATACAATGAGTTACGAGCAGTACTTC. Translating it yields CAWSVNDPRVNTMSYEQYF.

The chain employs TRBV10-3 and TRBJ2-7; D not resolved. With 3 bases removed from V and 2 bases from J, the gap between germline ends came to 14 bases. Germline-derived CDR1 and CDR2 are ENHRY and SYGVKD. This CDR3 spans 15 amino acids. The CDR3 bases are TGTGCCATCAGTGATCCTGGGCAACCAGCCTACGAGCAGTACTTC. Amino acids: CAISDPGQPAYEQYF.